The rows below give T cell receptor beta chains drawn from one sample of a study of CD8+ T cells in alopecia areata. Clones were sequenced by immunoSEQ multiplex PCR, and TCRdb holds only the in-frame ones, with some missing. Altogether 120,000 to 150,000 clones are present, roughly 60% being singletons, with the ten largest covering 36%. Input material: CD8+ T cells sorted from blood. Source of these receptors: a human donor in good health. The CDR3 runs from the conserved cysteine through the conserved F or W. A D gene is named only where the DNA matches it firmly. Size tells how often a clone was seen (once, few, many) or the class of an expanded clone, and some rows leave it out.

-,TRBD2,TRBV7-3,TRBJ2-3,CASSSSGSTDTQYF,TGTGCCAGCAGCTCTAGCGGGAGCACAGATACGCAGTATTTT
-,-,TRBV14,TRBJ2-1,CASSQDIYNEQFF,TGTGCCAGCAGCCAAGATATATACAATGAGCAGTTCTTC
-,-,TRBV20-1,TRBJ2-7,CSARVLGEQYF,TGCAGTGCTAGAGTTTTGGGGGAGCAGTACTTC
-,-,TRBV2,TRBJ2-1,CASSVQFF,TGTGCCAGCAGTGTTCAGTTCTTC
-,-,TRBV5-6,TRBJ1-5,CASSLTTGGQPQHF,TGTGCCAGCAGCCTCACGACAGGCGGTCAGCCCCAGCATTTT
-,-,TRBV27,TRBJ2-7,CASRDGNSYEQYF,TGTGCCAGCAGGGACGGGAATTCCTACGAGCAGTACTTC
few,-,TRBV27,TRBJ1-5,CASGAMGSNQPQHF,TGTGCCAGCGGCGCAATGGGGAGCAATCAGCCCCAGCATTTT
few,-,TRBV19,TRBJ2-7,CMGSISFYEQYF,TGTATGGGGTCTATCAGTTTCTACGAGCAGTACTTC
-,TRBD2,TRBV7-9,TRBJ2-1,CASSLVGLADYNEQFF,TGTGCCAGCAGCTTAGTTGGACTAGCGGACTACAATGAGCAGTTCTTC
-,TRBD1,TRBV29-1,TRBJ2-3,CSVRTGGGSDTQYF,TGCAGCGTTAGGACAGGGGGTGGTTCAGATACGCAGTATTTT
-,TRBD1,TRBV29-1,TRBJ2-7,CSAVAQGPQGQYF,TGCAGCGCGGTCGCACAGGGGCCCCAAGGGCAGTACTTC
-,-,TRBV30,TRBJ2-7,CAWSSTYEQYF,TGTGCCTGGAGTTCCACCTACGAGCAGTACTTC
-,-,TRBV2,TRBJ2-7,CASSPESYEQYF,TGTGCCAGCAGCCCCGAGAGCTACGAGCAGTACTTC
-,TRBD1,TRBV5-1,TRBJ2-4,CASSLGQGAKNIQYF,TGCGCCAGCAGCTTGGGACAGGGAGCCAAAAACATTCAGTACTTC
-,TRBD1,TRBV27,TRBJ2-7,CASSDRGRINEQYF,TGTGCCAGCAGTGACAGGGGGCGCATCAACGAGCAGTACTTC
-,-,TRBV5-1,TRBJ2-1,CASSSTLPEQFF,TGCGCCAGCAGCTCGACGCTTCCTGAGCAGTTCTTC